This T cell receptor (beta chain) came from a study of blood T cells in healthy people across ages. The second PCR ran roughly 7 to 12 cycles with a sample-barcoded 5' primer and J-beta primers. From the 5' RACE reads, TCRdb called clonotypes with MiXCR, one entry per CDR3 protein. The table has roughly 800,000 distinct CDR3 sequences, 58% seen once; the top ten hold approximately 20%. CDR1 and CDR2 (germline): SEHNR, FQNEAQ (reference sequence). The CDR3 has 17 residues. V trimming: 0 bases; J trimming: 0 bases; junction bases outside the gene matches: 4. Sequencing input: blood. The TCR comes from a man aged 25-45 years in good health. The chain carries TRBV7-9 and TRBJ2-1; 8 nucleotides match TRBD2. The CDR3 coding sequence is TGTGCCAGCAGCTTAGCCCGGGGGGGGCGCTCCTACAATGAGCAGTTCTTC. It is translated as CASSLARGGRSYNEQFF.